Below, 26 T cell receptor beta chains from the same sample are listed, as sequenced in a study of early T cells in non-severe SARS-CoV-2 infection. TCRdb ran MiXCR on the 5' RACE reads and lists one entry per CDR3 protein. The data contain about 67,000 distinct CDR3 sequences, around 10% of them seen just once; the ten biggest clones take up less than 5%. The sample taken for sequencing was whole blood. These receptors were collected from an adult who was a healthcare worker with PCR-confirmed SARS-CoV-2 infection or an uninfected control (not recorded which).

In the case of this clonotype: This sequence may be a read error, since a much larger clone differs from it by one base. The rearrangement joins TRBV20-1 to TRBJ2-2; the D call may be TRBD1 or TRBD2 (5 bases each). This CDR3 comprises 14 residues. Germline loops: CDR1 DFQATT, CDR2 SNEGSKA (reference sequence). As DNA, the CDR3 is TGCGGTGCTGAAGAGGGCAGGGCCACCGGGGAGCTGTTTTTT. Encoded protein: CGAEEGRATGELFF.

Only a few counts were recorded for this clonotype. CDR3 DNA: TGTGCCAGCAGCTTACAAGGCTCGAGGGGCAATGAGCAGTTCTTC. It encodes CASSLQGSRGNEQFF. The chain carries TRBV7-3 and TRBJ2-1, with D perhaps assigned TRBD1 or TRBD2 (5 bases each). Germline V lookup: CDR1 SGHTA, CDR2 FQGTGA. The CDR3 covers 15 residues. V gave up 2 bases and J gave up 6 bases, with 14 bases separating them.

In this sample, this clonotype turned up a few times. The rearrangement links TRBV19 to TRBJ2-6; the D is unclear. V dropped 3 bases and J dropped 2 bases, with 17 bases sitting between them. Germline values: CDR1 LNHDA, CDR2 SQIVND (reference sequence). The CDR3 runs to 18 residues. CDR3 nucleotide sequence: TGTGCCAGTAGTATCGACCCCCCGCGCAGGACTGGGGCCAACGTCCTGACTTTC. This gives the protein CASSIDPPRRTGANVLTF.

This clonotype was counted many times. The rearrangement joins TRBV30 to TRBJ2-3; D unresolved. The CDR3 sequence is 13 residues long. Per the germline V gene, CDR1 is GTSNPN and CDR2 is SVGIG (reference sequence). Between the trimmed V and J ends, which lost 3 bases and 2 bases, there was a span of 9 bases. Here the CDR3 DNA reads TGTGCCTGGAGGGTCGGCCCCACAGATACGCAGTATTTT. Its translation is CAWRVGPTDTQYF. The variable domain in full, with the rest retrieved from reference TRBV30 and TRBJ2-3, is SQTIHQWPATLVQPVGSPLSLECTVEGTSNPNLYWYRQAAGRGLQLLFYSVGIGQISSEVPQNLSASRPQDRQFILSSKKLLLSDSGFYLCAWRVGPTDTQYFGPGTRLTVL.

J is TRBJ2-3 and V is TRBV9; TRBD1 agrees at 9 bases. The V gene end was trimmed by 8 bases and the J gene end by 4 bases; junction bases not matched to a gene: 5. Germline assignment: CDR1 SGDLS and CDR2 YYNGEE. The CDR3 length is 13 residues. The CDR3 spells CASRDRDADTQYF. DNA of the CDR3: TGTGCCAGTAGGGACAGGGACGCAGATACGCAGTATTTT.

This chain links TRBV28 with TRBJ2-5; no firm D call. V lost 5 bases, J lost 6 bases, and 7 bases lay in between. From germline, CDR1 is MDHEN and CDR2 SYDVKM. This CDR3 is 11 amino acids long. The CDR3 loop reads CASSEIKTQYF. Here the CDR3 DNA reads TGTGCCAGCAGTGAGATAAAGACCCAGTACTTC. The full variable domain, with the rest looked up from reference TRBV28 and TRBJ2-5, is DVKVTQSSRYLVKRTGEKVFLECVQDMDHENMFWYRQDPGLGLRLIYFSYDVKMKEKGDIPEGYSVSREKKERFSLILESASTNQTSMYLCASSEIKTQYFGPGTRLLVL.

This clonotype was observed many times. The chain carries TRBV5-1 and TRBJ2-1, with 12 positions matching TRBD2. J lost 7 bases, V lost 4 bases, and 3 bases had no gene match. The germline CDR1 and CDR2 sequences are SGHRS and YFSETQ. The CDR3 contains 14 residues. CDR3 loop: CASSAGTSGNEQFF. The DNA of the CDR3 is TGCGCCAGCAGCGCCGGGACTAGCGGGAATGAGCAGTTCTTC.

This clonotype has ten or more counts. V is TRBV29-1 and J is TRBJ2-1; 11 bases are shared with TRBD2. Germline trimming cut 7 bases from V and 8 bases from J; bases unmatched to any gene: 7. This CDR3 contains 13 residues. Germline V gives CDR1 SQVTM, CDR2 ANQGSEA. CDR3 protein: CSGRLAGRDEQFF. For the CDR3, the DNA is TGCAGCGGCAGACTAGCGGGAAGGGATGAGCAGTTCTTC.

This sequence joins TRBV20-1 and TRBJ2-3; 7 bases align to TRBD2. Germline CDR1 DFQATT, CDR2 SNEGSKA (reference sequence). The CDR3 is made up of 15 amino acids. The J segment lost 6 bases and the V segment lost 0 bases, leaving 9 bases of the junction unmatched. The CDR3 sequence: CSARDREDDTDTQYF. The CDR3, as DNA: TGCAGTGCTAGAGATCGGGAGGATGACACGGATACGCAGTATTTT.

This clonotype turned up a few times. The V call is TRBV9, the J call TRBJ2-6; no reliable D call. V lost 1 base and J lost 1, with 3 bases in between. CDR3 length equals 14 residues. The germline V gene has CDR1 SGDLS and CDR2 YYNGEE. The DNA for the CDR3 is TGTGCCAGCAGCGTAAATTCTGGGGCCAACGTCCTGACTTTC. This sequence encodes CASSVNSGANVLTF.

At least ten counts were recorded for this clonotype. The chain has TRBV5-6 and TRBJ1-1; D call uncertain. V dropped 2 bases and J dropped 4 bases, with 3 bases sitting between them. The CDR3 is 11 residues long. Germline V CDR1 and CDR2: SGHDT, YYEEEE. CDR3 DNA: TGTGCCAGCAGCTTCAGCACTGAAGCTTTCTTT. Translation: CASSFSTEAFF. Combining the CDR3 with reference TRBV5-6 and TRBJ1-1 gives the whole variable domain DAGVTQSPTHLIKTRGQQVTLRCSPKSGHDTVSWYQQALGQGPQFIFQYYEEEERQRGNFPDRFSGHQFPNYSSELNVNALLLGDSALYLCASSFSTEAFFGQGTRLTVV.

In this sample, this clonotype turned up once. V and J are TRBV2 and TRBJ2-7; D unresolved. The CDR3 totals 12 residues. V gave up 10 bases and J gave up 1 base, with 11 bases separating them. The V gene's germline CDR1 is SNHLY and CDR2 FYNNEI. The CDR3 loop is CATSSSSYEQYF. Written as DNA, the CDR3 is TGTGCCACTTCTTCTTCTTCCTACGAGCAGTACTTC.

The rearrangement uses TRBV6-6 and TRBJ2-7; TRBD2 matches 10 bases. Germline trimming cut 4 bases from V and 3 bases from J; bases unmatched to any gene: 9. Germline V lookup: CDR1 MNHNY, CDR2 SVGAGI (reference sequence). The CDR3 covers 16 residues. The CDR3 nucleotides read TGTGCCAGCAGTTCGCCCGGACTAGCGGCCCGCTACGAGCAGTACTTC. This sequence encodes CASSSPGLAARYEQYF.

There are many counts of this clonotype. The chain combines TRBV2 with TRBJ1-1, with D tentatively TRBD1 (5 bases). This CDR3 is built from 13 residues. Trimming took 2 bases from V and 3 from J, leaving 7 bases between them. Germline CDR1 and CDR2: SNHLY and FYNNEI. The CDR3 nucleotides read TGTGCCAGCAGTGAAAGGGGTTACACTGAAGCTTTCTTT. Residues: CASSERGYTEAFF.

CDR3 protein: CSARPLGDNYGYTF. The CDR3 coding sequence is TGCAGTGCTAGGCCCCTCGGGGATAACTATGGCTACACCTTC. V gene TRBV20-1 combines with J gene TRBJ1-2; D call uncertain. Trimming shortened V by 3 bases and J by 1 base, and 12 bases separated the two germline ends. Germline CDR1 reads DFQATT; CDR2 reads SNEGSKA (reference sequence). The CDR3 has 14 amino acids.

There are many counts of this clonotype. The chain carries TRBV10-3 and TRBJ2-7; tentative D call: TRBD1 (6 bases). In germline, CDR1 is ENHRY, CDR2 SYGVKD. Trimming took 2 bases from V and 2 from J, leaving 16 bases between them. The CDR3 has 16 amino acids. The CDR3 loop is CAISESLRTEPYEQYF. The DNA for the CDR3 is TGTGCCATCAGTGAGAGTTTAAGGACAGAACCCTACGAGCAGTACTTC.

This clonotype has a handful of counts. J is TRBJ1-2 and V is TRBV30, with TRBD1 matching over 10 bases. Looked up from germline, CDR1 is GTSNPN and CDR2 is SVGIG (reference sequence). This CDR3 has 14 amino acids. The V gene end was trimmed by 1 base and the J gene end by 5 bases; junction bases not matched to a gene: 4. In DNA form, the CDR3 reads TGTGCCTGGAGTGCGGGACAGGGGACGTATGGCTACACCTTC. Its protein product is CAWSAGQGTYGYTF.

This chain connects TRBV10-3 to TRBJ1-2; no firm D call. The CDR3 consists of 14 residues. V dropped 3 bases and J dropped 4 bases, with 12 bases sitting between them. Germline V gene data show CDR1 as ENHRY and CDR2 as SYGVKD. Written as DNA, the CDR3 is TGTGCCATCAGTGATAGCCGGACCACCTATGGCTACACCTTC. Translating gives CAISDSRTTYGYTF.

In this sample, this clonotype turned up many times. The chain uses TRBV4-1 and TRBJ2-1; 7 bases fit TRBD2. The CDR3 runs to 15 residues. Germline-derived CDR1 and CDR2 are MGHRA and YSYEKL. The V gene end was trimmed by 5 bases and the J gene end by 0 bases; junction bases not matched to a gene: 4. The CDR3 nucleotides read TGCGCCAGCAGCGCACTAGCGTCCTCCTACAATGAGCAGTTCTTC. Residues: CASSALASSYNEQFF.

The V and J genes are TRBV12-3 or TRBV12-4 and TRBJ1-2, with D unresolved. The CDR3 loop spans 14 amino acids. V lost 6 bases to trimming and J lost 4 bases, with 15 bases between them. DNA for the CDR3: TGTGCCAGCAGCCCCATTGGGGTCATCTATGGCTACACCTTC. This codes for CASSPIGVIYGYTF.

This clonotype was found a few times. The DNA for the CDR3 is TGTGCCAGCAGTAACTGCACCCAGGAGACCCAGTACTTC. This codes for CASSNCTQETQYF. The J gene is TRBJ2-5, the V gene TRBV12-3 or TRBV12-4; D unresolved. V gave up 5 bases and J gave up 5 bases, with 12 bases separating them. The CDR3 is 13 amino acids.

This clonotype has at least ten counts. The chain uses TRBV3-1 and TRBJ2-5, with no clear D. V was clipped by 4 bases and J by 3 bases, with 15 bases between them. The CDR3 has 15 amino acids. Per germline, CDR1 LGHDT and CDR2 YNNKEL (reference sequence). CDR3 sequence: CASSPSSDGKETQYF. DNA for the CDR3: TGTGCCAGCAGCCCAAGCAGCGACGGCAAAGAGACCCAGTACTTC.

V usage is TRBV29-1 and J usage is TRBJ1-1; D gene unclear. This CDR3 spans 13 amino acids. Germline CDR1 SQVTM, CDR2 ANQGSEA. Trimming took 5 bases from V and 3 from J, leaving 13 bases between them. CDR3 protein: CSVTPAGYTEAFF. The CDR3 region has the DNA TGCAGCGTTACTCCGGCGGGCTACACTGAAGCTTTCTTT. The full variable domain, rest sourced from reference TRBV29-1 and TRBJ1-1, is SAVISQKPSRDICQRGTSLTIQCQVDSQVTMMFWYRQQPGQSLTLIATANQGSEATYESGFVIDKFPISRPNLTFSTLTVSNMSPEDSSIYLCSVTPAGYTEAFFGQGTRLTVV.

This clonotype has just a few counts. The chain links TRBV18 to TRBJ2-7, with 10 nucleotides matching TRBD1. V gave up 6 bases and J gave up 0 bases; unmatched junction bases: 8. The CDR3 has 16 residues. The V gene's germline CDR1 is KGHSH and CDR2 LQKENI. In DNA form, the CDR3 reads TGTGCCAGCTCGCGCGGGACAGGGGAGATCTCCTACGAGCAGTACTTC. Translated, it gives CASSRGTGEISYEQYF.

This clonotype has ten or more counts. The chain recombines TRBV30 with TRBJ2-4, with no clear D. The CDR3 consists of 12 residues. Trimming stripped 6 bases from V and 2 bases from J, with 8 bases between. Germline lookup yields CDR1 GTSNPN and CDR2 SVGIG (reference sequence). DNA for the CDR3: TGTGCCTGCGAGCTTACCAAAAACATTCAGTACTTC. Translating gives CACELTKNIQYF.

Many counts were recorded for this clonotype. This rearrangement joins TRBV12-3 or TRBV12-4 to TRBJ2-7; 8 bases agree with TRBD1. Unmatched junction bases numbered 6, after V lost 6 bases and J lost 2 bases. The CDR3 is 14 amino acids. This CDR3 is CASREGQAAYEQYF. For the CDR3, the DNA is TGTGCCAGCAGAGAGGGACAGGCAGCCTACGAGCAGTACTTC.